The 17 T cell receptor beta chains below were found in one sample sequenced in a study of OX40 agonist ivuxolimab in advanced cancers. Here immunoSEQ multiplex PCR was the method, and the copy in TCRdb shows in-frame clones only, minus some. The sample comprises about 80,000 clones, around nine tenths of which are singletons, and about 0.7% rests with the top ten. The sequences come from CD4+ or CD8+ T cells sorted from blood, collected in a trial of the OX40 agonist ivuxolimab. Receptors originate from an adult with an advanced solid tumor such as melanoma, head and neck, liver or kidney cancer.

This sequence joins TRBV7-1 and TRBJ2-7, with 9 bases fitting TRBD2. TRBV7-1 is an ORF for which the function is uncertain. The junction had 5 bases not matched to a gene; V was cut back by 5 bases and J by 3 bases. The CDR3 consists of 14 residues. The CDR3 DNA sequence: TGTGCCAGCAGCACGGGACTAGCAGACTACGAGCAGTACTTC. This sequence encodes CASSTGLADYEQYF.

The rearrangement links TRBV9 to TRBJ2-7; 14 bases agree with TRBD2. Losses at the gene ends were 4 bases for V and 6 bases for J; bases not matched to a gene: 3. CDR1 and CDR2 from the germline V gene are SGDLS and YYNGEE. CDR3 length: 14 amino acids. Here the CDR3 DNA reads TGTGCCAGCAGCCCGGGACTAGCGGGAGTCGAGCAGTACTTC. Protein product: CASSPGLAGVEQYF.

The CDR3 DNA sequence: TGCGCCAGCAGCTTGGTGCCGGGACTAGCGGGAGGCCCCTACGAGCAGTACTTC. It yields the protein CASSLVPGLAGGPYEQYF. The chain couples TRBV5-1 to TRBJ2-7; 15 bases line up with TRBD2. The trim removed 0 bases at V and 2 bases at J, leaving 6 bases unmatched. CDR3 size: 18 residues. Germline V CDR1 and CDR2: SGHRS, YFSETQ.

Here the CDR3 reads CASSLRPVGGSIDTQYF. As DNA, the CDR3 is TGTGCCAGCAGCCTCAGGCCGGTTGGCGGGAGTATTGATACGCAGTATTTT. The chain is built from TRBV7-2 and TRBJ2-3, with 7 nucleotides matching TRBD2. CDR1 is SGHTA, CDR2 FQGNSA, per germline. This CDR3 has 17 residues. With V trimmed by 5 bases and J by 6 bases, 17 bases remained unmatched.

This chain joins TRBV10-1 and TRBJ2-1; D unclear. V was shortened by 4 bases and J by 3 bases, with 13 bases between the two germline ends. CDR3 length equals 15 residues. Germline V gene data show CDR1 as WNHNN and CDR2 as SYGVQD (reference sequence). In nucleotides, the CDR3 is TGCGCCAGCAGTGGACTTGACGGTGTCTACAATGAGCAGTTCTTC. It translates to CASSGLDGVYNEQFF.

V and J are TRBV5-1 and TRBJ2-1; the D is unclear. CDR1 is SGHRS, CDR2 YFSETQ, per germline. The V end was cut by 0 bases, the J end by 7 bases, with 11 bases between. This CDR3 is 14 amino acids long. CDR3 nucleotides: TGCGCCAGCAGCTTGGCCTCAAGTTTGAATGAGCAGTTCTTC. It encodes CASSLASSLNEQFF.

This chain links TRBV2 with TRBJ1-5; 10 nucleotides match TRBD1. V lost 8 bases and J lost 7; bases outside the gene matches: 5. The CDR3 has 13 amino acids. Germline CDR1 reads SNHLY; CDR2 reads FYNNEI. As DNA, the CDR3 is TGTGCCAGCGGTGGGACAGGGGAACAGCCCCAGCATTTT. This gives the protein CASGGTGEQPQHF.

The chain joins TRBV7-3 to TRBJ2-2; 11 bases map to TRBD1. Germline V CDR1 and CDR2: SGHTA, FQGTGA. CDR3 length: 16 residues. Trimming removed 5 bases from V and 6 bases from J; junction bases left unmatched: 8. The CDR3 nucleotides read TGTGCCAGCAGCGTGGCCGGACAGGGGGCAGCCGGGGAGCTGTTTTTT. This sequence encodes CASSVAGQGAAGELFF.

This chain joins TRBV6-5 and TRBJ2-7; perhaps TRBD1 as D (7 bases). From germline, CDR1 is MNHEY and CDR2 SVGAGI. Trimming took off 6 bases at V and 4 bases at J, with 19 bases between the two ends. The CDR3 is 15 amino acids. The CDR3 loop reads CASSLGGAGSYEQYF. The CDR3 region has the DNA TGTGCCAGCAGCCTAGGGGGCGCGGGATCATACGAGCAGTACTTC.

The chain carries TRBV18 and TRBJ1-2, with D possibly matching TRBD1 (5 bases). CDR3 length: 15 amino acids. Trimming took 2 bases from V and 5 from J, leaving 15 bases between them. Per germline, CDR1 KGHSH and CDR2 LQKENI. CDR3 amino acids: CASSPIESGLYGYTF. DNA of the CDR3: TGTGCCAGCTCACCAATCGAATCAGGGTTATATGGCTACACCTTC. Full variable domain (rest looked up from reference TRBV18 and TRBJ1-2): NAGVMQNPRHLVRRRGQEARLRCSPMKGHSHVYWYRQLPEEGLKFMVYLQKENIIDESGMPKERFSAEFPKEGPSILRIQQVVRGDSAAYFCASSPIESGLYGYTFGSGTRLTVV.

This chain joins TRBV5-4 and TRBJ1-4, with 8 bases that match TRBD1. The CDR3 contains 15 residues. The V and J ends lost 4 bases and 4 bases, in that order; junction bases with no gene match: 6. The germline V gene has CDR1 SGHNT and CDR2 YYREEE (reference sequence). The CDR3 DNA reads TGTGCCAGCAGCGCTGGACAGGGCTTTAATGAAAAACTGTTTTTT. Residues: CASSAGQGFNEKLFF.

The rearrangement joins TRBV6-5 to TRBJ1-1; D is ambiguous. The CDR3 is 13 amino acids. CDR1 is MNHEY, CDR2 SVGAGI, per germline. Trimming left V 6 bases short and J 3 bases short, with 11 bases between. CDR3 region: CASSFAWDTEAFF. The CDR3 nucleotides are TGTGCCAGCAGCTTCGCCTGGGACACTGAAGCTTTCTTT.

V usage is TRBV28 and J usage is TRBJ1-5; perhaps TRBD1 as D (5 bases). The CDR3 spans 13 residues. CDR1 MDHEN and CDR2 SYDVKM come from the germline V gene. With 6 bases removed from V and 7 bases from J, the gap between germline ends came to 13 bases. The CDR3 DNA reads as TGTGCCAGCAGCGGTGGGGGAAGGCAGCCCCAGCATTTT. As protein: CASSGGGRQPQHF.

This clone was seen only once. The J gene is TRBJ2-1, the V gene TRBV4-1, with 7 nucleotides matching TRBD2. Trimming cost V 0 bases and J 8 bases; bases outside gene matches: 10. CDR1 is MGHRA and CDR2 is YSYEKL in the germline V gene. This CDR3 comprises 16 residues. The CDR3 protein is CASSQDTGLGLDEQFF. The CDR3 nucleotides read TGCGCCAGCAGCCAAGATACAGGACTAGGCTTGGATGAGCAGTTCTTC.

Only one count was recorded for this clone. The chain is built from TRBV7-9 and TRBJ1-5, with D maybe TRBD1 (5 bases). V was cut by 5 bases and J by 1 base, with 15 bases left in between. Germline V lookup: CDR1 SEHNR, CDR2 FQNEAQ (reference sequence). The CDR3 loop spans 16 amino acids. In DNA form, the CDR3 reads TGTGCCAGCAGCCTTTGGATGGGGGAGAGCAATCAGCCCCAGCATTTT. Translating it yields CASSLWMGESNQPQHF.

The chain is built from TRBV9 and TRBJ2-2; TRBD1 agrees at 7 bases. The CDR3 contains 16 residues. Germline V gene sequence: CDR1 SGDLS, CDR2 YYNGEE. J gave up 3 bases and V 3 bases, and 8 bases lay outside the gene matches. CDR3 sequence (DNA): TGTGCCAGCAGCGCTCGGGACAGCGGCGACACCGGGGAGCTGTTTTTT. Amino acid sequence: CASSARDSGDTGELFF. Complete variable domain (other parts from reference TRBV9 and TRBJ2-2): DSGVTQTPKHLITATGQRVTLRCSPRSGDLSVYWYQQSLDQGLQFLIQYYNGEERAKGNILERFSAQQFPDLHSELNLSSLELGDSALYFCASSARDSGDTGELFFGEGSRLTVL.

CDR3 protein: CASSWTSGHNEKLFF. CDR3 DNA sequence: TGTGCCAGCAGCTGGACCTCCGGCCATAATGAAAAACTGTTTTTT. The chain couples TRBV5-5 to TRBJ1-4; D unresolved. V dropped 3 bases and J dropped 4 bases, with 13 bases sitting between them. Germline V gene sequence: CDR1 SGHKS, CDR2 YYEKEE (reference sequence). The CDR3 loop spans 15 amino acids.